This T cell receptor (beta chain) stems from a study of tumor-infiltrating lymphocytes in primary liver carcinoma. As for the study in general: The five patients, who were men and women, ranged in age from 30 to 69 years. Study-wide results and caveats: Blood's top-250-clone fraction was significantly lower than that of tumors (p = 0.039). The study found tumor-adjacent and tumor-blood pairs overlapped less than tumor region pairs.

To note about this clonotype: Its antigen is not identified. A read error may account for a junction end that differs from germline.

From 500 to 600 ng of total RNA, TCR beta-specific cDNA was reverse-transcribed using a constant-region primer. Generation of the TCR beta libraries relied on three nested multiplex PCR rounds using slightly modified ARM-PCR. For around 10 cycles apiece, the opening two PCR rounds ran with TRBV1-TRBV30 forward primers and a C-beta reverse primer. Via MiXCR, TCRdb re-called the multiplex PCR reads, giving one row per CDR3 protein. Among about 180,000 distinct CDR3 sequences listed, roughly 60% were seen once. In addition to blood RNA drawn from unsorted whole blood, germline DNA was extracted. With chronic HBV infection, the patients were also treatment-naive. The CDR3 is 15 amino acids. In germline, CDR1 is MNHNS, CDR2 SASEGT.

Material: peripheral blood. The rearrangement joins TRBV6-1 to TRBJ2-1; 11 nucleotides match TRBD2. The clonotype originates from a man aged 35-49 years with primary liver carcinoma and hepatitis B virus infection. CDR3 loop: CASRAGTSGCNEQFF. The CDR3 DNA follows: TGTGCCAGCAGGGCCGGGACTAGCGGTTGCAATGAACAGTTCTTC.